This TCR beta chain was profiled in a study of blood T cell repertoires in COVID-19. Original data processing: Reference gene primer amplification gave estimated nucleated cell counts. The repertoire was sequenced with immunoSEQ multiplex PCR; TCRdb's copy has only in-frame clones and lacks some. V, J and clone size are taken as reported in that table, and D and trimming were inferred from the DNA itself. The profile covers around 200,000 clones, with 86% appearing a single time and less than 25% taken by the ten largest. The CDR3 is 14 residues long. The germline CDR1 and CDR2 sequences are SGHRS and YFSETQ. Trimming stripped 0 bases from V and 9 bases from J, with 10 bases between.

Sequenced sample: peripheral blood. This chain links TRBV5-1 with TRBJ1-6; the D is unclear. This sequence originates from a man in his sixties or seventies with active or convalescent COVID-19. CDR3 DNA sequence: TGCGCCAGCAGCTTGGTAGGAGTTGGTTCACCCCTCCACTTT. Translation: CASSLVGVGSPLHF.